By frequency, the clone carrying this T cell receptor (beta chain) is medium-sized (0.01 to 0.1%). TRB amplification used approximately 250 ng of peripheral blood genomic DNA. Germline V CDR1 and CDR2: GTSNPN, SVGIG (reference sequence). This CDR3 region has 13 residues. This specimen belongs to a study of T cell clusters in autoimmune cytopenias. Whole-study context: A median of about 54,000 TRB reads per sample yielded a median approximately 2,500 distinct clonotypes.

TRB rearrangements were amplified by touch-down multiplex PCR with mixed TRB-A/B primers. TCRdb reprocessed the multiplex PCR reads, keeping one entry per CDR3 protein, no DNA. This table holds more than 7,000 distinct CDR3 sequences. This chain uses TRBV30 with TRBJ2-5; TCRdb designates TRBD2, a call that cannot be tested without DNA. The clonotype originates from a human donor with an autoimmune cytopenia or autoimmune hepatitis (not recorded which). Sequenced input: peripheral blood. CDR3 protein: CAWSPRGGETQYF.